This is a list of T cell receptor beta chains from one sample in a study of blood T cell repertoires in COVID-19. Measured with immunoSEQ multiplex PCR; TCRdb has only the in-frame clones, and not every one. The table lists 90,000 to 120,000 clones, over 60% of them singletons. Sequenced material: peripheral blood. These receptors were taken from a man between 65 and 85 years old with acute or convalescent COVID-19. Both conserved end residues are part of each CDR3. Each record gives: V gene, clone size, J gene, D gene, CDR3 protein, CDR3 DNA. A D gene is named only where the DNA matches it firmly. The size of a clone is reported for some rows only, either as once, few or many, or as a class for expanded clones.

>TRBV4-1|.|TRBJ2-7|TRBD2
CASSQGGLAKGYEQYF
TGCGCCAGCAGCCAAGGGGGACTAGCAAAGGGCTACGAGCAGTACTTC
>TRBV6-1|.|TRBJ1-2|.
CASSEGVAGVYGYTF
TGTGCCAGCAGTGAAGGAGTGGCAGGTGTCTATGGCTACACCTTC
>TRBV19|few|TRBJ1-4|.
CASSRGGAAEKLFF
TGTGCCAGTAGTAGAGGAGGGGCAGCCGAAAAACTGTTTTTT
>TRBV19|.|TRBJ2-3|.
CASSIGQASTDTQYF
TGTGCCAGTAGTATAGGACAGGCTAGCACAGATACGCAGTATTTT
>TRBV20-1|.|TRBJ1-1|.
CSASLGAEAFF
TGCAGTGCTTCTCTAGGGGCTGAAGCTTTCTTT
>TRBV7-3|.|TRBJ1-1|TRBD1
CASSATGDTEAFF
TGTGCCAGCAGCGCCACAGGGGACACTGAAGCTTTCTTT
>TRBV27|.|TRBJ1-4|TRBD1
CASSPTGGGMKKLFF
TGTGCCAGCAGTCCTACAGGGGGCGGGATGAAAAAACTGTTTTTT
>TRBV2|.|TRBJ1-2|TRBD1
CASISTGGIGGYTF
TGTGCCAGCATATCTACAGGGGGGATCGGCGGCTACACCTTC
>TRBV11-1|few|TRBJ2-1|TRBD1
CASSAGDRVSYNEQFF
TGTGCCAGCAGCGCCGGGGACAGGGTTTCCTACAATGAGCAGTTCTTC
>TRBV2|.|TRBJ2-1|.
CASKGGGVNEQFF
TGTGCCAGCAAAGGGGGGGGTGTGAATGAGCAGTTCTTC
>TRBV7-2|.|TRBJ2-2|TRBD1
CASSLALGQGTGELFF
TGTGCCAGCAGCTTAGCACTGGGACAGGGAACCGGGGAGCTGTTTTTT
>TRBV6-2/TRBV6-3|.|TRBJ2-2|TRBD2
CASSYLILAGGRNTGELFF
TGTGCCAGCAGTTACTTGATCCTAGCGGGGGGGCGGAACACCGGGGAGCTGTTTTTT
>TRBV13|.|TRBJ2-1|.
CASTTRTGDEQFF
TGTGCCAGCACAACCCGGACGGGGGATGAGCAGTTCTTC
>TRBV5-6|few|TRBJ1-2|TRBD1
CASSPTGYYGYTF
TGTGCCAGCAGCCCGACAGGGTACTATGGCTACACCTTC
>TRBV6-5|.|TRBJ2-1|TRBD2
CASSLAGGSSNEQFF
TGTGCCAGCAGTCTAGCGGGGGGTTCCTCCAATGAGCAGTTCTTC
>TRBV25-1|.|TRBJ2-5|.
CASSERQVIRETQYF
TGTGCCAGCAGTGAAAGACAGGTGATCCGGGAGACCCAGTACTTC
>TRBV4-1|.|TRBJ1-4|TRBD1
CASSLQGDRENEKLFF
TGCGCCAGCAGCCTTCAGGGGGACAGGGAGAATGAAAAACTGTTTTTT
>TRBV12-5|.|TRBJ2-7|TRBD1
CASGLGGTGFETKSYEQYF
TGTGCTAGTGGTTTGGGTGGGACAGGGTTTGAGACTAAAAGCTACGAGCAGTACTTC
>TRBV5-1|few|TRBJ2-7|TRBD2
CASSLVPLAGAILYF
TGCGCCAGCAGCTTGGTGCCCCTAGCGGGGGCGATCCTGTACTTC
>TRBV9|.|TRBJ1-2|TRBD1
CASSARQGVRLNNYGYTF
TGTGCCAGCAGCGCTAGACAGGGGGTCCGGCTAAATAACTATGGCTACACCTTC
>TRBV10-3|.|TRBJ2-7|.
CAISYATDEQYF
TGTGCCATCAGTTACGCGACAGACGAGCAGTACTTC
>TRBV19|.|TRBJ2-5|.
CASSSGPWGETQYF
TGTGCCAGTAGTTCCGGCCCCTGGGGCGAGACCCAGTACTTC
>TRBV19|.|TRBJ1-5|TRBD1
CASSIDRGQGSGQPQHF
TGTGCCAGTAGTATAGATCGAGGACAGGGGAGCGGGCAGCCCCAGCATTTT
>TRBV9|.|TRBJ1-2|TRBD1
CASRGQAGYTF
TGTGCCAGCAGGGGACAGGCGGGCTACACCTTC
>TRBV7-9|.|TRBJ1-6|.
CASSLRQGTGYNSPLHF
TGTGCCAGCAGCTTAAGGCAGGGAACAGGTTATAATTCACCCCTCCACTTT
>TRBV3-1/TRBV3-2|few|TRBJ2-5|TRBD2
CASKVSAGGLQETQYF
TGTGCCAGCAAAGTTTCGGCGGGGGGTCTCCAAGAGACCCAGTACTTC
>TRBV27|few|TRBJ1-2|TRBD1
CASGGRGHDGYTF
TGTGCCAGCGGGGGCAGGGGGCATGATGGCTACACCTTC
>TRBV5-1|.|TRBJ1-1|.
CASSLVRGRGNTEAFF
TGCGCCAGCAGCTTGGTTCGGGGGAGAGGGAACACTGAAGCTTTCTTT
>TRBV14|.|TRBJ1-6|.
CASSRTNLDNSPLHF
TGTGCCAGCAGCCGGACAAACCTCGATAATTCACCCCTCCACTTT
>TRBV9|.|TRBJ2-2|.
CASNTGTGELFF
TGTGCCAGCAACACAGGGACCGGGGAGCTGTTTTTT
>TRBV2|.|TRBJ1-1|TRBD1
CASNLDRGNTEAFF
TGTGCCAGCAATCTAGACAGGGGTAACACTGAAGCTTTCTTT
>TRBV27|.|TRBJ2-7|.
CASSPLGGQGSYEQYF
TGTGCCAGCAGTCCTCTAGGTGGGCAGGGATCCTACGAGCAGTACTTC
>TRBV28|.|TRBJ2-7|.
CASQQINYEQYF
TGTGCCAGCCAACAAATAAACTACGAGCAGTACTTC
>TRBV9|.|TRBJ1-5|TRBD1
CASSLEQGAGPQHF
TGTGCCAGCAGCCTCGAACAGGGGGCCGGGCCCCAGCATTTT
>TRBV11-3|.|TRBJ1-1|TRBD1
CASSVGQGSTEAFF
TGTGCCAGCAGCGTCGGACAGGGGTCCACTGAAGCTTTCTTT
>TRBV19|.|TRBJ2-1|.
CASSLHRDTAYNEQFF
TGTGCCAGTAGCCTACACCGGGACACCGCCTACAATGAGCAGTTCTTC
>TRBV5-1|.|TRBJ1-1|.
CASSLVGVGTEAFF
TGCGCCAGCAGCTTGGTAGGGGTGGGCACTGAAGCTTTCTTT
>TRBV25-1|.|TRBJ2-2|.
CASSEPGWPLNTGELFF
TGTGCCAGCAGTGAACCAGGGTGGCCCTTAAACACCGGGGAGCTGTTTTTT
>TRBV3-1/TRBV3-2|.|TRBJ2-1|TRBD2
CASSAGTRPYNEQFF
TGTGCCAGCAGCGCAGGGACTAGGCCTTACAATGAGCAGTTCTTC
>TRBV6-5|.|TRBJ1-1|TRBD1
CASRRGQVNTEAFF
TGTGCCAGCAGGCGGGGACAGGTGAACACTGAAGCTTTCTTT
>TRBV9|once|TRBJ2-1|TRBD1
CASSPGGPPYNEQFF
TGTGCCAGCAGCCCAGGGGGCCCCCCTTACAATGAGCAGTTCTTC